What follows is one T cell receptor (beta chain) and its context. Original processing methods: Estimation of nucleated cell counts relied on the amplification of reference gene primers. Measured with immunoSEQ multiplex PCR; TCRdb has only the in-frame clones, and not every one. V and J calls and clone size come straight from that table; D and trimming were deduced from the DNA. The table has over 200,000 clones, over 70% seen once. The record originates from a study of blood T cell repertoires in COVID-19. Overall study context: The United States, Italy and Spain supplied acute and convalescent COVID-19 samples. Nucleic acid was either cDNA or gDNA, and it came from T cells, B-cell-depleted T cells, or PBMCs.

Germline V gene lookup returns CDR1 SGHRS and CDR2 YFSETQ. Trimming cost V 4 bases and J 2 bases, with 21 bases left between them. This CDR3 comprises 18 residues. The specimen was peripheral blood. This receptor was identified in a man of 80 years or more with acute or convalescent COVID-19. The rearrangement links TRBV5-1 to TRBJ2-2; D remains unclear. The chain's CDR3 is CASSGEWAPLINTGELFF. The CDR3 DNA reads as TGCGCCAGCAGCGGCGAATGGGCCCCTTTGATAAACACCGGGGAGCTGTTTTTT.